The next 21 T cell receptor beta chains were all read from a single sample in a study of blood T cell repertoires in COVID-19. Generated by immunoSEQ multiplex PCR, the TCRdb table keeps only in-frame clones and is missing some. The table records about 65,000 clones, roughly four fifths of them present only once. Material for sequencing was peripheral blood. Receptors were obtained from a human donor in a cohort sampled during active COVID-19.

The rearrangement links TRBV28 to TRBJ1-2; the match to TRBD1 covers 9 bases. Per germline, CDR1 MDHEN and CDR2 SYDVKM. Germline trimming cut 5 bases from V and 4 bases from J; bases unmatched to any gene: 5. The length of the CDR3 is 14 residues. The CDR3 is CASSGGQGGYGYTF. The CDR3 DNA sequence: TGTGCCAGCAGTGGGGGACAGGGAGGCTATGGCTACACCTTC.

J is TRBJ2-4 and V is TRBV4-1; D gene unclear. Deletions cut 3 bases from V and 5 bases from J, with 11 bases between. Germline-derived CDR1 and CDR2 are MGHRA and YSYEKL. This CDR3 region has 14 residues. The CDR3 DNA sequence: TGCGCCAGCAGCCAGCGGATGTCGGAAAACATTCAGTACTTC. It yields the protein CASSQRMSENIQYF.

V usage is TRBV5-1 and J usage is TRBJ1-1; D is unclear. Trimming stripped 0 bases from V and 3 bases from J, with 9 bases between. The germline V gene encodes CDR1 SGHRS and CDR2 YFSETQ. The CDR3 runs to 14 residues. CDR3 sequence (DNA): TGCGCCAGCAGCTTGGGCGGTCCGGACACTGAAGCTTTCTTT. The encoded protein is CASSLGGPDTEAFF.

The rearrangement uses TRBV30 and TRBJ2-6; 8 bases agree with TRBD1. Germline-derived CDR1 and CDR2 are GTSNPN and SVGIG (reference sequence). CDR3 length: 17 amino acids. The V and J ends lost 1 base and 0 bases, in that order; junction bases with no gene match: 5. This CDR3 reads CAWSGDRPSSGANVLTF. The CDR3 DNA reads as TGTGCCTGGAGTGGGGACAGGCCTAGCTCTGGGGCCAACGTCCTGACTTTC.

The chain carries TRBV7-9 and TRBJ1-1; the D is unclear. Germline loops: CDR1 SEHNR, CDR2 FQNEAQ (reference sequence). V lost 6 bases, J lost 0 bases, and 5 bases lay in between. The CDR3 length is 12 residues. Written as DNA, the CDR3 is TGTGCCAGCAGTCACATGAACACTGAAGCTTTCTTT. Translating gives CASSHMNTEAFF.

This clone has a handful of counts. The rearrangement uses TRBV10-3 and TRBJ2-7; 7 nucleotides align to TRBD1. Germline trimming cut 3 bases from V and 3 bases from J; bases unmatched to any gene: 5. The CDR3 is made up of 14 amino acids. In germline, CDR1 is ENHRY, CDR2 SYGVKD. DNA for the CDR3: TGTGCCATCAGTGACGGGACAGACGACTACGAGCAGTACTTC. Residues: CAISDGTDDYEQYF.

The J gene is TRBJ2-3, the V gene TRBV5-1, with 8 bases lining up with TRBD2. The V and J ends lost 4 bases and 1 base, in that order; junction bases with no gene match: 11. Germline loops: CDR1 SGHRS, CDR2 YFSETQ. This CDR3 has 17 residues. The CDR3 nucleotides read TGCGCCAGCAGCCCGATTGCGGGGGGAGGTGGCACAGATACGCAGTATTTT. Its translation is CASSPIAGGGGTDTQYF.

The V gene is TRBV2, the J gene TRBJ1-3; 8 bases match TRBD1. CDR1 and CDR2 (germline): SNHLY, FYNNEI. V lost 1 base to trimming and J lost 4 bases; unmatched junction nucleotides: 3. The CDR3 has 15 residues. DNA of the CDR3: TGTGCCAGCAGTGAAGGGACAGGGCTCGGAAACACCATATATTTT. As protein: CASSEGTGLGNTIYF.

This chain connects TRBV7-8 to TRBJ2-1; weak D call: TRBD1 (5 bases). Germline values: CDR1 SGHVS, CDR2 FQNEAQ. The CDR3 contains 14 residues. Trimming shortened V by 1 base and J by 10 bases, and 14 bases separated the two germline ends. This CDR3 reads CASSLEWGLGEQFF. The CDR3 DNA follows: TGTGCCAGCAGCTTAGAATGGGGCCTGGGAGAGCAGTTCTTC.

As DNA, the CDR3 is TGCGCCAGCAGCCAACAACCCGTCGAGGCCCAGTACTTC. Translating gives CASSQQPVEAQYF. This chain connects TRBV4-1 to TRBJ2-5; D is ambiguous. V dropped 2 bases and J dropped 9 bases, with 13 bases sitting between them. This CDR3 contains 13 residues. Germline CDR1 is MGHRA and CDR2 is YSYEKL.

This clone was counted a few times. This chain links TRBV3-1 (or the pseudogene TRBV3-2) with TRBJ1-2; D not certain. V lost 0 bases, J lost 4 bases, and 15 bases lay in between. Germline values: CDR1 LGHDT, CDR2 YNNKEL (reference sequence). CDR3 length: 16 residues. The CDR3 coding sequence is TGTGCCAGCAGCCAAGATCATGTGGCCCGGGGCTATGGCTACACCTTC. This codes for CASSQDHVARGYGYTF.

V and J are TRBV5-1 and TRBJ1-1, with a weak D call TRBD1 (6 bases). V lost 5 bases, J lost 1 base, and 18 bases lay in between. Per germline, CDR1 SGHRS and CDR2 YFSETQ. The CDR3 consists of 16 residues. This CDR3 reads CASSSTQGSSNTEAFF. CDR3 DNA sequence: TGCGCCAGCAGTTCTACGCAGGGGAGTTCGAACACTGAAGCTTTCTTT.

V and J are TRBV6-6 and TRBJ2-7; D gene ambiguous. V lost 7 bases to trimming and J lost 3 bases, with 7 bases between them. CDR1 and CDR2 (germline): MNHNY, SVGAGI (reference sequence). The CDR3 runs 11 residues. The chain's CDR3 is CASKQFYEQYF. Here the CDR3 DNA reads TGTGCCAGCAAACAGTTCTACGAGCAGTACTTC.

This chain uses TRBV12-3 or TRBV12-4 with TRBJ1-1; D is unclear. This CDR3 contains 11 residues. V was cut by 3 bases and J by 11 bases, with 10 bases left in between. CDR3 region: CASSFATGAFF. For the CDR3, the DNA is TGTGCCAGCAGTTTTGCAACCGGGGCTTTCTTT.

V gene TRBV5-1 combines with J gene TRBJ1-1; 9 bases align to TRBD1. Germline V gene sequence: CDR1 SGHRS, CDR2 YFSETQ. The CDR3 is 15 amino acids. The J segment lost 5 bases and the V segment lost 3 bases, leaving 8 bases of the junction unmatched. CDR3 in amino acids: CASSSPTGGGTEAFF. The CDR3 coding sequence is TGCGCCAGCAGCTCACCGACAGGGGGAGGTACTGAAGCTTTCTTT.

The chain links TRBV4-1 to TRBJ1-5; perhaps TRBD1 as D (5 bases). In germline, CDR1 is MGHRA, CDR2 YSYEKL. The CDR3 is made up of 17 amino acids. Between the trimmed V and J ends, which lost 2 bases and 3 bases, there was a span of 17 bases. CDR3 DNA sequence: TGCGCCAGCAGCCAACTCCGTGGGAGGGGAGACAATCAGCCCCAGCATTTT. Encoded protein: CASSQLRGRGDNQPQHF.

The rearrangement joins TRBV30 to TRBJ2-7, with 7 bases fitting TRBD2. With 4 bases clipped from V and 0 bases from J, the junction kept 6 bases outside the gene matches. CDR3 length: 14 residues. Germline CDR1 is GTSNPN and CDR2 is SVGIG (reference sequence). CDR3: CAWTQRGYSYEQYF. CDR3 coding DNA: TGTGCCTGGACTCAGCGGGGATACTCCTACGAGCAGTACTTC.

V is TRBV7-2 and J is TRBJ2-7, with unresolved D. CDR3 length: 14 residues. V was pared by 3 bases and J by 0 bases, with 9 bases between. Germline V gene lookup returns CDR1 SGHTA and CDR2 FQGNSA. CDR3 region: CASSFQVNSYEQYF. CDR3 coding DNA: TGTGCCAGCAGCTTCCAGGTTAACTCCTACGAGCAGTACTTC.

The rearrangement uses TRBV6-6 and TRBJ2-5; D is perhaps TRBD1 (6 bases). CDR3 length equals 15 residues. Looked up from germline, CDR1 is MNHNY and CDR2 is SVGAGI (reference sequence). The V end lost 7 bases, the J end lost 0 bases, and 15 bases lay between the germline ends. As DNA, the CDR3 is TGTGCCAGCACACAGGGCTCCCTGTACCAAGAGACCCAGTACTTC. It encodes CASTQGSLYQETQYF.

This clone was observed a few times. The gene calls are TRBV9 and TRBJ1-1; 7 nucleotides line up with TRBD1. The CDR3 totals 14 residues. The germline V gene encodes CDR1 SGDLS and CDR2 YYNGEE. V trimming: 7 bases; J trimming: 2 bases; junction bases outside the gene matches: 8. CDR3 region: CASDETGSNTEAFF. CDR3 nucleotide sequence: TGTGCCAGCGACGAGACAGGGTCCAACACTGAAGCTTTCTTT.

The V gene is TRBV1, the J gene TRBJ2-7; the table's D gene call, TRBD1, was not cross checked with the DNA. TRBV1 is reported as a pseudogene. This CDR3 has 15 amino acids. The CDR3 nucleotides are TGCACCAGCCCCAAACCGGGACAGCGGAACTACGAGCAGTACTTC. Its translation is CTSPKPGQRNYEQYF.